This record looks at one T cell receptor beta chain sequence and its context. The data were obtained in a study of T cell changes during pregnancy in multiple sclerosis. This CDR3 is built from 16 residues. J lost 6 bases, V lost 7 bases, and 13 bases had no gene match. The germline V gene encodes CDR1 SGDLS and CDR2 YYNGEE. Only in-frame clones appear in the TCRdb table, and some are missing; sequencing was by immunoSEQ multiplex PCR. The top ten clones hold approximately 4.9% of a sample with about 50,000 clones, 90% of them seen once. V usage is TRBV9 and J usage is TRBJ2-1; 10 bases are shared with TRBD1. This clonotype was obtained from a female donor in good health, enrolled as a control in a pregnancy study. The starting material was peripheral blood, obtained after pregnancy. CDR3 sequence reads: CASHEGQGSGLNEQFF. CDR3 in DNA: TGTGCCAGCCACGAGGGACAGGGGTCTGGTCTCAATGAGCAGTTCTTC.